Reported below is one T cell receptor beta chain. A second PCR of 7 to 11 cycles used a sample-barcoded 5' primer and a J-beta primer mix. TCRdb used MiXCR to reprocess the 5' RACE reads, holding one entry per CDR3 protein. The sample consists of 1.6 million or so distinct CDR3 sequences, around 35% of them appearing once. These data originate in a study of blood T cells in healthy people across ages. In germline, CDR1 is SGDLS, CDR2 YYNGEE. V shed 4 bases and J shed 0 bases, with 14 bases lying between them. The CDR3 consists of 16 residues. The receptor was isolated from a woman in her twenties or thirties in good health. The specimen was blood. V is TRBV9 and J is TRBJ2-1; TRBD2 might be the D (6 bases). For the CDR3, the DNA is TGTGCCAGCAGCCCACGATTGGGGGGCTCCTACAATGAGCAGTTCTTC. This sequence encodes CASSPRLGGSYNEQFF.